This T cell receptor beta chain was identified in a study of cytomegalovirus exposure and HLA in healthy donors. This cohort consisted of healthy bone marrow donors. Primers included in the PCR were 60 Vbeta and 13 Jbeta primers. TCRdb keeps only in-frame clones here, not all; method: immunoSEQ multiplex PCR. The sample gives under 200,000 clones, 84% of which show up once; 0.35% to 0.4% is in the top ten. CDR3 length: 15 amino acids. Germline lookup yields CDR1 MNHEY and CDR2 SVGAGI. V dropped 6 bases and J dropped 7; count of bases not matched to a gene: 11. The study's findings and limits: Diagnosis of cytomegalovirus status made by the classifier reportedly showed high specificity and sensitivity. For most TCR beta V segments, an earlier analysis put the productive rate at about 87% or about 30% of the time. Several of the most significant clusters were apparently associated with common viral pathogens in a later analysis.

A note on this clone: As yet, its antigen is unknown.

The chain carries TRBV6-5 and TRBJ1-2; 10 bases match TRBD1. The TCR comes from a boy aged 2 to 9 in good health and CMV-seronegative. Sequencing was done on a sample of PBMCs. This CDR3 reads CASRPGTGANIGYTF. The CDR3 bases are TGTGCCAGCAGACCCGGGACAGGGGCTAATATTGGCTACACCTTC.